This T cell receptor beta chain was captured by sequencing in a study of cytomegalovirus exposure and HLA in healthy donors. Across the whole study: Around 200 million T cells yielded roughly 120 million unique TCR beta sequences, as an earlier analysis found.

The CDR3 contains 13 residues. Germline CDR1 is SEHNR and CDR2 is FQNEAQ (reference sequence). Findings and limits, study-wide: DRB1 showed the most TCR associations and HLA-C the fewest in a later analysis, as rates varied by HLA locus. Under in vitro conditions, a few CMV-associated chains were confirmed as specific for CMV antigens. Rarity held for most TCR sequences, but there were some public TCRs that occurred in many donors.

This clone was recorded once. As yet, its antigen is unknown. Relative to the germline gene, one junction end is altered; a read error may explain this. The PCR had 60 Vbeta and 13 Jbeta primers. The assay was immunoSEQ multiplex PCR, and TCRdb's table has in-frame clones only and misses some. This sample has about 190,000 clones; 65% to 80% occur once, and the top ten carry approximately 4.8%. The TCR originated in a man aged 25 to 40 in good health and CMV-seropositive. Sequenced material: PBMCs. The chain is built from TRBV7-9 and TRBJ1-2; D may be TRBD1 (6 bases). CDR3 in amino acids: CSSSLSETGGYTF. The CDR3 bases are TGTTCCAGCAGCTTATCCGAGACAGGTGGCTACACCTTC.